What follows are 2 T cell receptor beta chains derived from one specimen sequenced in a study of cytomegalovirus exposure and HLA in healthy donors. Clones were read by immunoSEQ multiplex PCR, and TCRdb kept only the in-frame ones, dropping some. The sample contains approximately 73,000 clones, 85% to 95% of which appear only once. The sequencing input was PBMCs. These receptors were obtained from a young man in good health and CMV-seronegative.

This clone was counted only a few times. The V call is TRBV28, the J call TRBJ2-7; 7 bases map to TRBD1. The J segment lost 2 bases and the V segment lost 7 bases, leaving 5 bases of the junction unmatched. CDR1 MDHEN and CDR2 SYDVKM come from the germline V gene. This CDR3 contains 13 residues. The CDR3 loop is CASITTGTYEQYF. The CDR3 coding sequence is TGTGCCAGCATCACGACAGGGACCTACGAGCAGTACTTC.

The CDR3 sequence is CASSVVPGIMNTEAFF. As DNA, the CDR3 is TGTGCCAGCAGCGTGGTCCCCGGGATTATGAACACTGAAGCTTTCTTT. V gene TRBV9 combines with J gene TRBJ1-1; D remains ambiguous. CDR1 is SGDLS, CDR2 YYNGEE, per germline. V was clipped by 2 bases and J by 0 bases, with 14 bases between them. This CDR3 is 16 amino acids long.